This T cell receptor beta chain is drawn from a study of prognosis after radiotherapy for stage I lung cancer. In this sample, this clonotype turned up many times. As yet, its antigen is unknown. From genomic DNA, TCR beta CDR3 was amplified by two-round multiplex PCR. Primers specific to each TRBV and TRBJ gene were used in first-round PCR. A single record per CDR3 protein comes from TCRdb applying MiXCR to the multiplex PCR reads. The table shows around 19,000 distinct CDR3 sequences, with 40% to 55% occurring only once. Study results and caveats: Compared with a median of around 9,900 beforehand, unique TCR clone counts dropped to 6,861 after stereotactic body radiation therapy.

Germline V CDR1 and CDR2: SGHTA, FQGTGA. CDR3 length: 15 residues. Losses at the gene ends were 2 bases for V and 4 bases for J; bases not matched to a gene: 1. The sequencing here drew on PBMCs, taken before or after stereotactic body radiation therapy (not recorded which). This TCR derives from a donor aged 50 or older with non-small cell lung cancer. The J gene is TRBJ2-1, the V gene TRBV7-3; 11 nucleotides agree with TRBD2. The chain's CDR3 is CASSLASGRYNEQFF. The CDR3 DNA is TGTGCCAGCAGCTTAGCTAGCGGGAGGTACAATGAGCAGTTCTTC.